This T cell receptor beta chain was recovered during a study of identical twins. Study conclusions and caveats: Fewer insertions characterized abundant cord blood beta clonotypes, whereas memory repertoires showed none.

CDR3 length: 13 residues. The V end was cut by 3 bases, the J end by 5 bases, with 10 bases between. Germline V gene data show CDR1 as MNHEY and CDR2 as SVGAGI. On this clonotype itself: The antigen is unknown.

TCRdb re-called the 5' RACE reads with MiXCR, one entry per CDR3 protein. The sample contains about 890,000 distinct CDR3 sequences, about 12% of which appear only once. This sample was shared with a second study, whose subject was yellow fever vaccine responses in identical twins.

The chain joins TRBV6-5 to TRBJ1-1; no firm D call. The TCR originated in a woman between 18 and 29 years old in good health. Sequencing input: PBMCs. CDR3 in amino acids: CASSYDRRTEAFF. The DNA of the CDR3 is TGTGCCAGCAGTTATGATAGGAGGACTGAAGCTTTCTTT.